Sequencing of this T cell receptor beta chain was carried out in a study of T cells in localized non-small cell lung cancer. General study results and limits: Peak T cell clonality was found in uninvolved adjacent lung, exceeding tumor. Turning up in adjacent lung were a median approximately 50 of the top 100 tumor clones.

CDR1 GTSNPN and CDR2 SVGIG come from the germline V gene (reference sequence). The CDR3 has 16 amino acids. With 8 bases removed from V and 6 bases from J, the gap between germline ends came to 25 bases. Details on this clone: Its antigen remains unidentified.

The protocol was immunoSEQ multiplex PCR, while the TCRdb copy is restricted to in-frame clones and leaves out a portion. The table shows approximately 24,000 clones, with 81% occurring only once. The sample was peripheral blood, taken before any cancer treatment. The J gene is TRBJ2-2, the V gene TRBV30; D may be TRBD2 (6 bases). This sequence originates from a man aged 40 to 70 with stage III squamous cell lung carcinoma. The CDR3 loop reads CARAGSRTLGAGELFF. CDR3 bases: TGTGCCCGCGCGGGGTCCAGAACCCTAGGAGCCGGGGAGCTGTTTTTT. The variable domain in full, completed from reference TRBV30 and TRBJ2-2, reads SQTIHQWPATLVQPVGSPLSLECTVEGTSNPNLYWYRQAAGRGLQLLFYSVGIGQISSEVPQNLSASRPQDRQFILSSKKLLLSDSGFYLCARAGSRTLGAGELFFGEGSRLTVL.